This TCR beta chain was identified in a study of OX40 agonist ivuxolimab in advanced cancers. Study overall: Melanoma, hepatocellular carcinoma, head and neck or renal cell cancer occurred in dose-escalation patients. It was permissible to have had prior anti-PD-1, anti-PD-L1 or anti-CTLA-4 therapy, and about 40% had some. Whole-study results and caveats: Antigen specificity was not determined for the expanded peripheral T cells. Some nonresponders likewise displayed low normalized T-cell clonal expansion.

The CDR3 extends over 15 amino acids. Trimming removed 3 bases from V and 3 bases from J, with 15 bases in between. Germline V gene sequence: CDR1 LNHNV, CDR2 YYDKDF (reference sequence). Libraries were prepared by immunoSEQ multiplex PCR; TCRdb keeps only in-frame clonotypes and omits some of them. The sample yields some 25,000 clones, 65% to 90% seen once. Concerning this clone itself: Its antigen remains unidentified.

The V gene is TRBV15, the J gene TRBJ2-7, with D possibly being TRBD1 (5 bases). The sequencing here drew on CD4+ or CD8+ T cells sorted from blood, taken in a trial of the OX40 agonist ivuxolimab. The receptor's source is an adult with an advanced solid tumor such as melanoma, head and neck, liver or kidney cancer. The CDR3, as DNA: TGTGCCACCAGCAGTCCCAGGACATCGAACTACGAGCAGTACTTC. Amino acids: CATSSPRTSNYEQYF.